This entry is about one T cell receptor beta chain. These data come from a study of blood T cell repertoires in COVID-19. This CDR3 is built from 15 residues. V shed 2 bases and J 12 bases; nucleotides not matched to a gene: 8. CDR1 is ENHRY, CDR2 SYGVKD, per germline. Libraries were prepared by immunoSEQ multiplex PCR; TCRdb keeps only in-frame clonotypes and omits some of them. The sample holds approximately 140,000 clones; 88% are singletons and the top ten take about 2.3%. This receptor was identified in a human donor in a cohort sampled during active COVID-19. The chain uses TRBV10-3 and TRBJ2-4; TRBD1 aligns across 12 bases. The sample taken for sequencing was peripheral blood. The CDR3 DNA reads TGTGCCATCAGTGAGCCCGGGACAGGGGGCTATGCTCAGTACTTC. Its translation is CAISEPGTGGYAQYF.